The 11 T cell receptor beta chains given below trace back to one sample, sequenced in a study of long-term antiretroviral therapy in people with HIV. Samples were assayed with immunoSEQ v3.0 at survey level. The repertoire was sequenced with immunoSEQ multiplex PCR; TCRdb's copy has only in-frame clones and lacks some. The sample records 30,000 to 35,000 clones, about four fifths being singletons. Source: unsorted PBMCs, taken 3 years after starting antiretroviral therapy. These receptors were obtained from a man in his fifties with HIV.

This clone was picked up one time. The gene calls are TRBV30 and TRBJ1-6; D gene unclear. V shed 0 bases and J shed 10 bases, with 10 bases lying between them. Germline CDR1 is GTSNPN and CDR2 is SVGIG (reference sequence). This CDR3 spans 13 amino acids. The CDR3 loop is CAWSVLGVSPLHF. The CDR3 DNA reads TGTGCCTGGAGTGTACTCGGGGTGTCACCCCTCCACTTT.

The sample holds one count of this clone. V and J are TRBV7-2 and TRBJ2-3, with D possibly matching TRBD2 (5 bases). This CDR3 is built from 13 residues. Trimming took 5 bases from V and 5 from J, leaving 11 bases between them. From germline, CDR1 is SGHTA and CDR2 FQGNSA. The CDR3 region has the DNA TGTGCCAGCAGCCCGCCTGGAGGAGATACGCAGTATTTT. It is translated as CASSPPGGDTQYF.

V usage is TRBV2 and J usage is TRBJ1-4, with D uncertain. The length of the CDR3 is 14 residues. The germline CDR1 and CDR2 sequences are SNHLY and FYNNEI. V gave up 5 bases and J gave up 10 bases, with 17 bases separating them. The chain's CDR3 is CASSHGETGRKLFF. CDR3 in DNA: TGTGCCAGCAGTCACGGGGAAACGGGTAGAAAACTGTTTTTT.

The genes are TRBV5-8 and TRBJ2-7; D is possibly TRBD1 (6 bases). CDR3 length: 14 amino acids. Germline CDR1 is SGHTS and CDR2 is YDEGEE. Trimming removed 4 bases from V and 5 bases from J, with 16 bases in between. The CDR3 spells CASSKGDQGDEQYF. CDR3 coding DNA: TGTGCCAGCAGCAAGGGGGATCAAGGCGACGAGCAGTACTTC.

V usage is TRBV5-4 and J usage is TRBJ2-3, with D perhaps TRBD2 (5 bases). The CDR3 totals 16 residues. From germline, CDR1 is SGHNT and CDR2 YYREEE (reference sequence). Between the trimmed V and J ends, which lost 1 base and 0 bases, there was a span of 12 bases. The CDR3 protein is CASSLRAGLSTDTQYF. The CDR3 DNA reads TGTGCCAGCAGCTTGCGGGCGGGCCTTAGCACAGATACGCAGTATTTT.

This clone is classed as medium-sized. The rearrangement uses TRBV19 and TRBJ2-2; 9 nucleotides match TRBD1. Germline lookup yields CDR1 LNHDA and CDR2 SQIVND (reference sequence). Trimming cost V 6 bases and J 4 bases; bases outside gene matches: 3. The CDR3 length is 14 residues. The CDR3 sequence: CASRGTGFTGELFF. In DNA form, the CDR3 reads TGTGCCAGTAGGGGGACAGGGTTCACCGGGGAGCTGTTTTTT.

The V and J genes are TRBV5-5 and TRBJ1-1; 7 bases are shared with TRBD1. V lost 4 bases and J lost 0; bases outside the gene matches: 3. CDR1 is SGHKS and CDR2 is YYEKEE in the germline V gene (reference sequence). The length of the CDR3 is 14 residues. CDR3 amino acids: CASSPGTVNTEAFF. The CDR3 nucleotides are TGTGCCAGCAGCCCGGGGACAGTGAACACTGAAGCTTTCTTT.

The J gene is TRBJ2-5, the V gene TRBV5-6, with TRBD1 identical over 9 bases. Trimming removed 4 bases from V and 5 bases from J; junction bases left unmatched: 6. The CDR3 covers 14 residues. CDR1 is SGHDT and CDR2 is YYEEEE in the germline V gene. In DNA, the CDR3 is TGTGCCAGCAGCCTATTCGACAGGGGGGAGACCCAGTACTTC. Translated: CASSLFDRGETQYF.

V gene TRBV27 combines with J gene TRBJ2-1, with 9 bases that match TRBD2. The V and J ends lost 2 bases and 4 bases, in that order; junction bases with no gene match: 6. CDR1 MNHEY and CDR2 SMNVEV come from the germline V gene (reference sequence). The CDR3 covers 16 residues. The CDR3 loop reads CASSLRRGGQYNEQFF. The CDR3 DNA follows: TGTGCCAGCAGTTTAAGGCGGGGGGGCCAATACAATGAGCAGTTCTTC.

This chain joins TRBV28 and TRBJ1-3; TRBD1 might be the D (6 bases). V gave up 6 bases and J gave up 2 bases, with 14 bases separating them. The germline V gene has CDR1 MDHEN and CDR2 SYDVKM. This CDR3 comprises 15 residues. CDR3 residues: CASRYPGGTGNTIYF. In nucleotides, the CDR3 is TGTGCCAGCAGATACCCCGGGGGCACTGGAAACACCATATATTTT.

The V gene is TRBV7-2, the J gene TRBJ2-7, with 9 nucleotides matching TRBD2. This CDR3 contains 16 residues. Germline CDR1 is SGHTA and CDR2 is FQGNSA. With 4 bases clipped from V and 7 bases from J, the junction kept 14 bases outside the gene matches. The CDR3 DNA follows: TGTGCCAGCAGCTCCTTGGGGACTAGCAGCCTCGGGGAGCAGTACTTC. It codes for CASSSLGTSSLGEQYF.